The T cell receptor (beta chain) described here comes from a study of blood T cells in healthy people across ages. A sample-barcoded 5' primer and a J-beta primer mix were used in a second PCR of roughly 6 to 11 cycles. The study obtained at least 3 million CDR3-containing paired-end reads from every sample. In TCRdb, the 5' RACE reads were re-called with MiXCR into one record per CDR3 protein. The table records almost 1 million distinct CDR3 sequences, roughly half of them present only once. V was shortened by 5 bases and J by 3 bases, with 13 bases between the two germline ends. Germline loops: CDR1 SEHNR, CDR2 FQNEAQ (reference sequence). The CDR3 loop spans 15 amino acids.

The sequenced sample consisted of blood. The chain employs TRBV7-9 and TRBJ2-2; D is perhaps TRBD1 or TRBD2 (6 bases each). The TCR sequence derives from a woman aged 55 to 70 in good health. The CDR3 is CASSPQRGDTGELFF. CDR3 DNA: TGTGCCAGCAGCCCCCAGAGGGGGGACACCGGGGAGCTGTTTTTT.